This T cell receptor beta chain was captured by sequencing in a study of blood T cell repertoires in COVID-19. Study background: Whether acute or convalescent, the COVID-19 samples came from the United States, Italy and Spain. Sources were T cells, B-cell-depleted T cells, or PBMCs; the material itself was cDNA or gDNA.

V shed 5 bases, J shed 3 bases, and the junction held 1 base outside the gene matches. Germline assignment: CDR1 SGHRS and CDR2 YFSETQ. The CDR3 sequence is 13 residues long. In the authors' methods: Reference gene primer amplification gave estimated nucleated cell counts. The protocol was immunoSEQ multiplex PCR, while the TCRdb copy is restricted to in-frame clones and leaves out a portion. V and J calls and clone size are given by that table; D and trimming were obtained from the DNA. The sample contains 110,000 or so clones, approximately 87% of which appear only once. Sequences were obtained from peripheral blood. The chain recombines TRBV5-1 with TRBJ2-2; 7 nucleotides line up with TRBD1. The sequence was obtained from a man between 65 and 85 years old who had recovered from COVID-19. DNA for the CDR3: TGCGCCAGCAGTGGACAGGACACCGGGGAGCTGTTTTTT. It specifies CASSGQDTGELFF.